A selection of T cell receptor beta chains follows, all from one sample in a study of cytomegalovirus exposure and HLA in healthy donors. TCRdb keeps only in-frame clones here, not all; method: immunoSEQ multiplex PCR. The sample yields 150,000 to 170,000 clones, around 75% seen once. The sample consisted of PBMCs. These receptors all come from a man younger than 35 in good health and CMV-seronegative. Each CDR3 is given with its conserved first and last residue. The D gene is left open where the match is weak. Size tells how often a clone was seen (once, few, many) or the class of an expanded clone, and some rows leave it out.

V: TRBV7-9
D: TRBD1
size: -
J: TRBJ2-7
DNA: TGTGCCAGCAGCCAGACAGGGGTTTGGTACGAGCAGTACTTC
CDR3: CASSQTGVWYEQYF

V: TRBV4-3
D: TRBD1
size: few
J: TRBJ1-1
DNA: TGCGCCAGCAGCCAAGAGTTGACAGGGGTTGAAGCTTTCTTT
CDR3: CASSQELTGVEAFF

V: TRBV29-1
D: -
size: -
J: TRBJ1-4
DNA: TGCAGCGTTGAAGATCAGGGGAGGGGCCTGTTTTTT
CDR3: CSVEDQGRGLFF

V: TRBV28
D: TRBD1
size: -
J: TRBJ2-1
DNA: TGTGCCACTATCGGGACAGGGGGACAGAATGAGCAGTTCTTC
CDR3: CATIGTGGQNEQFF

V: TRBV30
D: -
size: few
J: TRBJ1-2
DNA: TGTGCCTGGAGCTCCGGGACACCCTACTATGGCTACACCTTC
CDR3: CAWSSGTPYYGYTF

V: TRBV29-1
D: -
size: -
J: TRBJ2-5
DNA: TGCAGCGTTGACCCTTTTGAGTGGGAGTGGGCCCAAGAGACCCAGTACTTC
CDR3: CSVDPFEWEWAQETQYF

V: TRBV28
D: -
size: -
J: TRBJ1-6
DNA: TGTGCCAGCTGCTTCCGGGGAGGGCATTCACCCCTCCACTTT
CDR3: CASCFRGGHSPLHF

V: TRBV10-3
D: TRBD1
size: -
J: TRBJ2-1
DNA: TGTGCCATGGGGACAGGACCGAATGAGCAGTTCTTC
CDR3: CAMGTGPNEQFF

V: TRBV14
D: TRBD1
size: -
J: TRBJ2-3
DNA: TGTGCCAGCAGCCCCAAACTAGAGAGGGGGCTAGAGGGAGATACGCAGTATTTT
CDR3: CASSPKLERGLEGDTQYF

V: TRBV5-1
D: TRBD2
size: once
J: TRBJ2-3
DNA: TGCGCCAGCAGACCGGGACTAGCGGGAGGGGGTTTGGATACGCAGTATTTT
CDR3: CASRPGLAGGGLDTQYF

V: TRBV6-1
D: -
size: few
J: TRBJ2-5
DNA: TGTGCCGCCGCGGGCGGGGAAAGTTCGGAGACCCAGTACTTC
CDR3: CAAAGGESSETQYF

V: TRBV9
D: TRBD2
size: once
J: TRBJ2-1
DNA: TGTGCCAGCAGCGGTGTAGCGGGATACAATGAGCAGTTCTTC
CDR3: CASSGVAGYNEQFF

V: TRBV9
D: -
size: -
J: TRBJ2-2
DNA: TGTGCCAGCAGCGTAGAAGGAGGGAACACCGGGGAGCTGTTTTTT
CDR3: CASSVEGGNTGELFF

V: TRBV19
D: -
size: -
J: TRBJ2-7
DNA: TGTGCCAGTAGTAATCCGGGAGAGTCACCTTACGAGCAGTACTTC
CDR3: CASSNPGESPYEQYF

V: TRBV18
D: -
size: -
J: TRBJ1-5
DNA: TGTGCCAGCTCACCACAGCGGGGGGTTAGGCAGCCCCAGCATTTT
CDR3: CASSPQRGVRQPQHF

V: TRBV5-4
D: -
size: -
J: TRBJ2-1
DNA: TGTGCCAGCAGCCCCCAAGGCGGGGGCCCCTACAATGAGCAGTTCTTC
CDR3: CASSPQGGGPYNEQFF

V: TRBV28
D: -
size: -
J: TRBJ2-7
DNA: TGTGCCAGCAGCTCCCTAGGCCCACAGGCGAGTGAGCAGTACTTC
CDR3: CASSSLGPQASEQYF

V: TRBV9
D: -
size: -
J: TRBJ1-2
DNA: TGTGCCAGCAGCGCCCGTTACTATGGCTACACCTTC
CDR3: CASSARYYGYTF

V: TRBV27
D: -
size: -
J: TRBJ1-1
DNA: TGTGCCAGCAGTCCTCCGGGGTCCCCCCCCGAAGCTTTCTTT
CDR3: CASSPPGSPPEAFF

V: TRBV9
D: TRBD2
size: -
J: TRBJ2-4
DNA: TGTGCCAGCAGCGACGAACCGGGACTAGCTAAAAACATTCAGTACTTC
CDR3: CASSDEPGLAKNIQYF

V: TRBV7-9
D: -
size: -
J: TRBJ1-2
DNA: TGTGCCAGCACCTCCGGTGGGGCAGGGAAGGATGGCTACACCTTC
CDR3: CASTSGGAGKDGYTF

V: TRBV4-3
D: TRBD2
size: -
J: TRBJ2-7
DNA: TGCGCCAGCAGCCAACTAGCGGGAGAGGGCGAGCAGTACTTC
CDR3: CASSQLAGEGEQYF

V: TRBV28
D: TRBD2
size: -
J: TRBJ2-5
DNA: TGTGCCAGCAGTTTCGCCAGAGCGGGAGGGGGAGAGACCCAGTACTTC
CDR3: CASSFARAGGGETQYF

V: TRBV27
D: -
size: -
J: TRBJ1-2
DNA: TGTGCCAGCAGTTTAAGGGTTGCGGGCAGATCCTATGGCTACACCTTC
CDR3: CASSLRVAGRSYGYTF

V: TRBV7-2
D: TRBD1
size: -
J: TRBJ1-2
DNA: TGTGCCAGCAGCCAAAATCAGGGGGGAGCTTACTATGGCTACACCTTC
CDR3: CASSQNQGGAYYGYTF

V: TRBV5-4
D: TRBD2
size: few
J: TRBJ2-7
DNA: TGTGCCAGCAGCCCCACCGGGACTAGCGGCCCCTACGAGCAGTACTTC
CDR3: CASSPTGTSGPYEQYF

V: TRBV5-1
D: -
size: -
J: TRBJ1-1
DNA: TGCGCCAGCAGTACCGGACCGGCCGGGGACACTGAAGCTTTCTTT
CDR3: CASSTGPAGDTEAFF

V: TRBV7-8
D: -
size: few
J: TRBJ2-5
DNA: TGTGCCAGCAGCCCTGCCGGTCCACAGACCCAGTACTTC
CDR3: CASSPAGPQTQYF

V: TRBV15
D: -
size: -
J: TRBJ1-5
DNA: TGTGCCACCAGCAGGATGGGTACAGGGAACAATCAGCCCCAGCATTTT
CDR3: CATSRMGTGNNQPQHF

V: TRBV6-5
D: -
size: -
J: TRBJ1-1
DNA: TGTGCCAGCAGCCATACCCTGGGGCAGGGTGAAGCTTTCTTT
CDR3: CASSHTLGQGEAFF

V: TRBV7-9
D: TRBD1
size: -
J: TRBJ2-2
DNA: TGTGCCAGCATCGCCCAGGGGGCGAACACCGGGGAGCTGTTTTTT
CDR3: CASIAQGANTGELFF

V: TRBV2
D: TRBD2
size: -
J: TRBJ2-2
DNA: TGTGCCAGCAGTGAAACGACTAGCGGCCACCCTACGAACACCGGGGAGCTGTTTTTT
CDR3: CASSETTSGHPTNTGELFF

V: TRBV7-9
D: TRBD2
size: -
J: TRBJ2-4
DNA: TGTGCCAGCAGCTTCGGGGGGAGGGCGACCAAAAACATTCAGTACTTC
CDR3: CASSFGGRATKNIQYF

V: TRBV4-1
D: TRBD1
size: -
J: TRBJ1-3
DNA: TGCGCCAGCAGTCGACCGGGACAGGGGGCAGGGAGCTCCTCGGGAAACACCATATATTTT
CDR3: CASSRPGQGAGSSSGNTIYF

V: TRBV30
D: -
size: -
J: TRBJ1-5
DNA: TGTGCCTGGAGTGTTAATGGGCATCAGCCCCAGCATTTT
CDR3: CAWSVNGHQPQHF

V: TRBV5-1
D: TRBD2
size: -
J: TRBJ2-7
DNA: TGCGCCAGCAGCAAGCTAGCGGAGTCCTACGAGCAGTACTTC
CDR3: CASSKLAESYEQYF

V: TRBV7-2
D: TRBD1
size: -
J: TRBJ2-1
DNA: TGTGCCAGCAGCTTGGGACAGTGGGAGCAGTTCTTC
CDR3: CASSLGQWEQFF

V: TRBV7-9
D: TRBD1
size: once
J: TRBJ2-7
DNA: TGTGCCAGCAGCTTTGGACAGGATTACGAGCAGTACTTC
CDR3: CASSFGQDYEQYF

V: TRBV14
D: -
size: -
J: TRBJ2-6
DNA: TGTGCCAGCAGCAAATACAGGGTACCTGGGGCCAACGTCCTGACTTTC
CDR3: CASSKYRVPGANVLTF

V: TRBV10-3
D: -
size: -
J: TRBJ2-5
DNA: TGTGCCATCAATGACCCGACAGGCCAAGAGACCCAGTACTTC
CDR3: CAINDPTGQETQYF

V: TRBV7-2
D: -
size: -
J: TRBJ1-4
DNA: TGTGCCAGCAGCTTAGTAGCAGCAACTAATGAAAAACTGTTTTTT
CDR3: CASSLVAATNEKLFF

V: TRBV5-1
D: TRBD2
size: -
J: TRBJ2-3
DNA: TGCGCCAGCAGCTTGAAGCGGGAGGTTGGAGATACGCAGTATTTT
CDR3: CASSLKREVGDTQYF

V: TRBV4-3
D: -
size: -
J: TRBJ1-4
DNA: TGCGCCAGCAGCCAAGAATTCCAAGAAAAACTGTTTTTT
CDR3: CASSQEFQEKLFF

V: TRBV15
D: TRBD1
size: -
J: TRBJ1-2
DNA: TGTGCCACCAGCAGATCGCCCACCTTCCAGGGGGCAGGAGGCTACACCTTC
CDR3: CATSRSPTFQGAGGYTF

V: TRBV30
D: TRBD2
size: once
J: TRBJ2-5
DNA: TGTGCCTGGGAGGGACTAGCGAGACAAGAGACCCAGTACTTC
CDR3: CAWEGLARQETQYF

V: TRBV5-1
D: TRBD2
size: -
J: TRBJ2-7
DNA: TGCGCCAGCAGCAAGACTAGCGATAGCTCCTACGAGCAGTACTTC
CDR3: CASSKTSDSSYEQYF

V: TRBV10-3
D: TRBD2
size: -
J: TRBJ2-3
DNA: TGTGCCATCAGTGAGTCGACTAGCGGGAGAGATACGCAGTATTTT
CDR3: CAISESTSGRDTQYF

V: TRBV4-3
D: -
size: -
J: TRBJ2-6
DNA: TGCGCCAGCAGCCAAGGGCACCGAACTGGGGCCAACGTCCTGACTTTC
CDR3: CASSQGHRTGANVLTF

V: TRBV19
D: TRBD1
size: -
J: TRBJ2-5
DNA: TGTGCCAGTAGTATAGGCCCGGGACAGGGTGGCGAGACCCAGTACTTC
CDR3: CASSIGPGQGGETQYF